This entry describes one TCR beta chain. Method: immunoSEQ multiplex PCR; TCRdb's copy keeps in-frame clones and lacks some. The data contain about 360,000 clones, around nine tenths of them singletons. These data come from a study of blood T cell repertoires in COVID-19. On the study more broadly: Acute and convalescent COVID-19 specimens originated in the United States, Italy and Spain.

The junction had 11 bases not matched to a gene; V was cut back by 5 bases and J by 8 bases. The CDR3 length is 15 residues. Germline lookup yields CDR1 SGHVS and CDR2 FQNEAQ. The chain carries TRBV7-8 and TRBJ2-3, with 9 bases matching TRBD1. Sequencing input: peripheral blood. The sequence derives from a human donor in a cohort sampled during active COVID-19. The DNA of the CDR3 is TGTGCCAGCAGCCCCCGGACAGGGGCGCTTGGTACGCAGTATTTT. It encodes CASSPRTGALGTQYF.